This TCR beta chain was sequenced during a study of blood T cell repertoires in COVID-19. The overall study: Nucleic acid was either cDNA or gDNA, and it came from T cells, B-cell-depleted T cells, or PBMCs.

Germline lookup yields CDR1 SGHNT and CDR2 YYREEE (reference sequence). Trimming stripped 2 bases from V and 6 bases from J, with 17 bases between. The CDR3 sequence is 15 residues long. Assay: immunoSEQ multiplex PCR; the TCRdb copy retains only in-frame clones and omits some. This table has about 140,000 clones, more than 65% appearing once. This clonotype was sampled from a woman aged 55-70 years with acute or convalescent COVID-19. The material sequenced was peripheral blood. V is TRBV5-4 and J is TRBJ1-1; D gene uncertain. CDR3 coding DNA: TGTGCCAGCAGCTTTGGTGAGGGTAGAGAGGCTGAAGCTTTCTTT. Protein sequence: CASSFGEGREAEAFF.